These 32 T cell receptor beta chains came from one sample sequenced in a study of human T cells and chemical hapten exposure. Time point: patch test 1, 2 weeks after DPC sensitization. Treatment denoted: therapeutic diphenylcyclopropenone sensitization with weekly scalp DPC. From the RACE reads, TCRdb called clonotypes with MiXCR, one entry per CDR3 protein. The sample consists of approximately 400,000 distinct CDR3 sequences, approximately 5% of them appearing once. The sample was whole blood, taken in connection with sensitization to the hapten diphenylcyclopropenone (DPC). The receptors were gathered from a woman in her forties or fifties with alopecia areata. Some clones in this sample may be carry-over from other donors' samples.

This clonotype was found a few times. The J gene is TRBJ2-5, the V gene TRBV19, with a tentative D call TRBD1 (6 bases). This CDR3 has 16 residues. V lost 1 base to trimming and J lost 4 bases, with 16 bases between them. CDR1 is LNHDA, CDR2 SQIVND, per germline (reference sequence). The CDR3 coding sequence is TGTGCCAGTAGTATAGTCGGACAGTTTGGGAGAGAGACCCAGTACTTC. It codes for CASSIVGQFGRETQYF.

The sample holds a few counts of this clonotype. The chain is built from TRBV12-3 or TRBV12-4 and TRBJ2-1; 14 nucleotides agree with TRBD2. This CDR3 has 15 residues. V was clipped by 6 bases and J by 9 bases; unmatched bases: 7. The chain's CDR3 is CASSLGLAGAFEQFF. CDR3 nucleotide sequence: TGTGCCAGCAGCTTGGGACTAGCGGGGGCTTTTGAGCAGTTCTTC.

At least ten counts were recorded for this clonotype. The chain is built from TRBV6-1 and TRBJ2-4; 8 nucleotides match TRBD1. The V and J ends lost 3 bases and 9 bases, in that order; junction bases with no gene match: 4. CDR1 MNHNS and CDR2 SASEGT come from the germline V gene. The CDR3 is 13 amino acids. The CDR3 sequence: CASSDQGASIQYF. CDR3 nucleotides: TGTGCCAGCAGTGATCAGGGGGCAAGCATTCAGTACTTC.

The chain is built from TRBV4-1 and TRBJ2-3, with 10 bases identical to TRBD2. Germline CDR1 is MGHRA and CDR2 is YSYEKL. The CDR3 consists of 17 residues. Losses at the gene ends were 1 base for V and 1 base for J; bases not matched to a gene: 5. The CDR3 spells CASSQVGTSAGTDTQYF. The DNA for the CDR3 is TGCGCCAGCAGCCAAGTTGGGACTAGCGCGGGCACAGATACGCAGTATTTT.

This clonotype was recorded at least ten times. J is TRBJ1-6 and V is TRBV20-1, with D possibly TRBD1 on 5 matching bases. V was clipped by 3 bases and J by 0 bases, with 9 bases between them. In germline, CDR1 is DFQATT, CDR2 SNEGSKA (reference sequence). The CDR3 length is 15 residues. The CDR3 region has the DNA TGCAGTGCTAGGCCAGGGAGCTCCTATAATTCACCCCTCCACTTT. Amino acid sequence: CSARPGSSYNSPLHF.

Ten or more counts support this clonotype. The V call is TRBV12-3 or TRBV12-4, the J call TRBJ1-2; tentative D call: TRBD1 (6 bases). Trimming stripped 7 bases from V and 2 bases from J, with 14 bases between. This CDR3 has 14 amino acids. The CDR3 protein is CASKFRTANYGYTF. The CDR3 DNA reads as TGTGCCAGCAAATTCCGGACAGCCAACTATGGCTACACCTTC.

This sequence joins TRBV2 and TRBJ2-3; 13 bases are a match to TRBD2. The germline V gene encodes CDR1 SNHLY and CDR2 FYNNEI. Losses at the gene ends were 5 bases for V and 6 bases for J; bases not matched to a gene: 17. This CDR3 comprises 19 residues. CDR3 loop: CASSKELAGGFRLSDTQYF. For the CDR3, the DNA is TGTGCCAGCAGTAAGGAACTAGCGGGGGGGTTCAGACTTTCGGATACGCAGTATTTT.

In its sample, this clonotype was seen a few times. The V call is TRBV25-1, the J call TRBJ2-7; 7 nucleotides match TRBD1. The J segment lost 5 bases and the V segment lost 3 bases, leaving 13 bases of the junction unmatched. The CDR3 has 16 residues. Germline CDR1 MGHDK, CDR2 SYGVNS. CDR3 bases: TGTGCCAGCAGTGATCCCACCGGGACAGCAATCGACGAGCAGTACTTC. Amino acids: CASSDPTGTAIDEQYF.

This sequence joins TRBV6-1 and TRBJ2-3; TRBD1 matches at 8 bases. The length of the CDR3 is 16 residues. CDR1 and CDR2 (germline): MNHNS, SASEGT. The V and J ends lost 3 bases and 4 bases, in that order; junction bases with no gene match: 9. CDR3 nucleotide sequence: TGTGCCAGCAGTGAGCGGACAGGGCCTGGCGCAGATACGCAGTATTTT. It codes for CASSERTGPGADTQYF.

V is TRBV20-1 and J is TRBJ2-7; 9 positions agree with TRBD2. The CDR3 sequence is 14 residues long. The germline V gene has CDR1 DFQATT and CDR2 SNEGSKA (reference sequence). The V and J ends lost 0 bases and 7 bases, in that order; junction bases with no gene match: 7. The CDR3 loop reads CSARERASGVEQYF. CDR3 bases: TGCAGTGCTAGAGAACGGGCTAGCGGGGTAGAGCAGTACTTC.

Note on this clonotype: A far larger clone is one nucleotide away, so this likely arose from a read error. J is TRBJ2-1 and V is TRBV7-9; a weak D match, TRBD2 (5 bases). Germline V gene sequence: CDR1 SEHNR, CDR2 FQNEAQ (reference sequence). V was cut by 5 bases and J by 7 bases, with 6 bases left in between. The CDR3 is 11 residues long. DNA of the CDR3: TGTGCCAGCAGCGGGGAGAATGAGCAGTTCTTC. Encoded protein: CASSGENEQFF.

Many counts were recorded for this clonotype. DNA of the CDR3: TGTGCCAGCATCCTCGGACAGGGGAGCCCTGAAGCTTTCTTT. It codes for CASILGQGSPEAFF. The V gene is TRBV12-3 or TRBV12-4, the J gene TRBJ1-1, with 9 nucleotides matching TRBD1. There are 14 residues in the CDR3. V lost 7 bases and J lost 6; bases outside the gene matches: 9.

This clonotype has just a few counts. This chain connects TRBV20-1 to TRBJ2-3; 13 bases map to TRBD2. J was trimmed by 4 bases and V by 3 bases; bases with no gene match: 1. From germline, CDR1 is DFQATT and CDR2 SNEGSKA (reference sequence). CDR3 size: 14 residues. CDR3 sequence reads: CSARGLAGSDTQYF. The DNA for the CDR3 is TGCAGTGCTAGGGGACTAGCGGGGTCAGATACGCAGTATTTT.

Only a few counts were recorded for this clonotype. The gene calls are TRBV12-3 or TRBV12-4 and TRBJ2-1, with a weak D call TRBD1 (6 bases). V was cut by 3 bases and J by 9 bases, with 15 bases left in between. The CDR3 is 14 residues long. In nucleotides, the CDR3 is TGTGCCAGCAGTTTCCCCGAGGGGGTGGTTGAGCAGTTCTTC. Translated, it gives CASSFPEGVVEQFF.

The V call is TRBV12-3 or TRBV12-4, the J call TRBJ2-7, with a tentative D call TRBD1 (6 bases). V was trimmed by 3 bases and J by 4 bases, leaving 16 bases between them. The CDR3 totals 15 residues. The CDR3, as DNA: TGTGCCAGCAGTTTCGAACAGGGTCATTCTTACGAGCAGTACTTC. Protein product: CASSFEQGHSYEQYF.

The chain uses TRBV27 and TRBJ1-5; D remains unclear. This CDR3 is 14 amino acids long. Germline V gives CDR1 MNHEY, CDR2 SMNVEV (reference sequence). V lost 3 bases, J lost 4 bases, and 10 bases lay in between. CDR3: CASSFQVTNQPQHF. The CDR3 bases are TGTGCCAGCAGTTTTCAGGTTACAAATCAGCCCCAGCATTTT.

This chain uses TRBV20-1 with TRBJ1-2; D may be TRBD1 (5 bases). The CDR3 covers 13 residues. The germline V and J ends were trimmed by 3 bases and 3 bases, with 11 bases remaining between them. In germline, CDR1 is DFQATT, CDR2 SNEGSKA (reference sequence). CDR3 bases: TGCAGTGCTAGTGTTGGGGGGTACTATGGCTACACCTTC. Amino acids: CSASVGGYYGYTF.

This clonotype was seen at least ten times. The chain combines TRBV12-3 or TRBV12-4 with TRBJ1-1; D may be TRBD1 (5 bases). The CDR3 is 14 residues long. V lost 7 bases and J lost 7, with 19 bases in between. As DNA, the CDR3 is TGTGCCAGCACATCGACAGATCCGCGAGGTGAAGCTTTCTTT. The encoded protein is CASTSTDPRGEAFF.

This clonotype was detected many times. The chain carries TRBV7-9 and TRBJ2-1; TRBD2 matches 14 bases. From germline, CDR1 is SEHNR and CDR2 FQNEAQ (reference sequence). CDR3 length equals 16 residues. Trimming at V came to 5 bases and at J to 9 bases, leaving 9 bases not matched to a gene. The CDR3 spells CASSKTGLAGVFEQFF. In nucleotides, the CDR3 is TGTGCCAGCAGCAAAACGGGACTAGCGGGAGTGTTTGAGCAGTTCTTC.

The chain employs TRBV29-1 and TRBJ2-3, with TRBD2 as a possible D gene (6 bases). Trimming left V 7 bases short and J 1 base short, with 12 bases between. Germline CDR1 and CDR2: SQVTM and ANQGSEA. This CDR3 is built from 13 residues. The DNA of the CDR3 is TGCAGCGGAACCGGGACTCGCACAGATACGCAGTATTTT. As protein: CSGTGTRTDTQYF.

There are a few counts of this clonotype. The chain joins TRBV5-1 to TRBJ1-1, with D perhaps TRBD1 (5 bases). The germline CDR1 and CDR2 sequences are SGHRS and YFSETQ. The CDR3 loop spans 15 amino acids. V was pared by 7 bases and J by 2 bases, with 18 bases between. The CDR3 loop reads CASVRDLTLNTEAFF. DNA of the CDR3: TGCGCCAGCGTAAGGGACCTCACCTTAAACACTGAAGCTTTCTTT.

This chain joins TRBV28 and TRBJ2-7; TRBD1 might be the D (6 bases). This CDR3 region has 15 residues. CDR1 is MDHEN, CDR2 SYDVKM, per germline. The ends were cut back, 3 bases at V and 3 bases at J, with 15 bases in the middle. The CDR3 sequence is CASSFSGTNHYEQYF. In nucleotides, the CDR3 is TGTGCCAGCAGTTTCAGTGGGACAAACCACTACGAGCAGTACTTC.

This clonotype was seen repeatedly, ten times or more. The V call is TRBV12-3 or TRBV12-4, the J call TRBJ1-2, with D perhaps TRBD1 (5 bases). The CDR3 has 12 residues. V was clipped by 3 bases and J by 10 bases, with 12 bases between them. CDR3 DNA: TGTGCCAGCAGTTTTTTAAGCAGGGACTACACCTTC. Protein sequence: CASSFLSRDYTF.

This clonotype was seen ten or more times. The V gene is TRBV15, the J gene TRBJ2-7; 8 nucleotides agree with TRBD2. The length of the CDR3 is 14 residues. J gave up 7 bases and V 0 bases, and 5 bases lay outside the gene matches. Germline lookup yields CDR1 LNHNV and CDR2 YYDKDF (reference sequence). CDR3 DNA sequence: TGTGCCACCAGCAGAGATCGGGAGGGTAGTGAGCAGTACTTC. Its protein is CATSRDREGSEQYF.

This clonotype was recorded many times. V and J are TRBV4-1 and TRBJ2-1; D perhaps matches TRBD1 (6 bases). Trimming removed 0 bases from V and 3 bases from J, with 15 bases in between. The CDR3 is 17 residues long. Germline V CDR1 and CDR2: MGHRA, YSYEKL. The CDR3 protein is CASSQDSGTRRYNEQFF. The CDR3 DNA reads as TGCGCCAGCAGCCAAGACTCCGGGACAAGACGCTACAATGAGCAGTTCTTC.

This clonotype was seen a handful of times. The J gene is TRBJ1-4, the V gene TRBV6-1, with 7 bases matching TRBD1. V trimming: 5 bases; J trimming: 1 base; junction bases outside the gene matches: 7. Germline values: CDR1 MNHNS, CDR2 SASEGT. This CDR3 has 16 residues. The CDR3: CASSHTHRGTNEKLFF. The CDR3 coding sequence is TGTGCCAGCAGTCATACTCACAGGGGAACTAATGAAAAACTGTTTTTT.

V gene TRBV15 combines with J gene TRBJ1-4, with D maybe TRBD1 (6 bases). Germline V gene lookup returns CDR1 LNHNV and CDR2 YYDKDF (reference sequence). Trimming pared 5 bases from V and 7 bases from J, leaving 14 bases between. This CDR3 is 14 amino acids long. CDR3 bases: TGTGCCACCAGCCCCGCCATAGGGGGTGAAAAACTGTTTTTT. Encoded protein: CATSPAIGGEKLFF.

Details on this clonotype: This may come from a read error, since a much larger clone is one base off. V gene TRBV10-3 combines with J gene TRBJ1-3, with unresolved D. There are 11 residues in the CDR3. Germline V gene sequence: CDR1 ENHRY, CDR2 SYGVKD. The CDR3 DNA reads TGTGCCATCAGTGACGGGAACACCATAAATTTT. This gives the protein CAISDGNTINF.

At least ten counts were recorded for this clonotype. The chain combines TRBV3-1 with TRBJ1-6; D is possibly TRBD1 (5 bases). The V end was cut by 1 base, the J end by 11 bases, with 9 bases between. The CDR3 runs 13 residues. CDR1 LGHDT and CDR2 YNNKEL come from the germline V gene (reference sequence). Here the CDR3 reads CASSQVVGPPLHF. For the CDR3, the DNA is TGTGCCAGCAGCCAAGTAGTGGGACCACCCCTCCACTTT.

The table lists this clonotype with many counts. The chain is built from TRBV28 and TRBJ2-7; possibly TRBD2 for D (6 bases). Trimming took off 7 bases at V and 0 bases at J, with 16 bases between the two ends. CDR1 and CDR2 from the germline V gene are MDHEN and SYDVKM. CDR3 length: 15 amino acids. The CDR3 coding sequence is TGTGCCAGCAACCCCCCGCGGGAACTCTCCTACGAGCAGTACTTC. It translates to CASNPPRELSYEQYF. The full variable domain, its missing parts supplied by reference TRBV28 and TRBJ2-7, is DVKVTQSSRYLVKRTGEKVFLECVQDMDHENMFWYRQDPGLGLRLIYFSYDVKMKEKGDIPEGYSVSREKKERFSLILESASTNQTSMYLCASNPPRELSYEQYFGPGTRLTVT.

This clonotype was counted a few times. The chain has TRBV5-1 and TRBJ2-1, with TRBD2 identical over 8 bases. After removal of 5 bases from V and 2 bases from J, the junction contained 12 bases not matched to a gene. CDR1 and CDR2 from the germline V gene are SGHRS and YFSETQ. The CDR3 runs 17 residues. The CDR3 spells CASRARPAGVAYNEQFF. The CDR3 bases are TGCGCCAGCAGAGCCCGCCCAGCGGGGGTTGCCTACAATGAGCAGTTCTTC.

The rearrangement uses TRBV5-4 and TRBJ2-3, with D hard to call. In germline, CDR1 is SGHNT, CDR2 YYREEE (reference sequence). The CDR3 is 15 amino acids. V lost 2 bases to trimming and J lost 1 base, with 11 bases between them. CDR3 in amino acids: CASSLSSAGTDTQYF. In DNA form, the CDR3 reads TGTGCCAGCAGCTTATCTTCGGCGGGCACAGATACGCAGTATTTT.